Below, one T cell receptor beta chain is given with its context. This clonotype was picked up many times. No cognate antigen has been identified for it. It has no much larger one-base neighbor in the sample; base qualities were not kept. The data belong to a study of early T cells in non-severe SARS-CoV-2 infection (dated by TCRdb to the early 2020s). Some background on the complete study: Because TCR sequencing was done on bulk RNA from unsorted whole blood, the alpha and beta chains could not be paired. The investigation overall reported the following: VDJdb matching was skewed toward anti-spike CD8 responses and likely underestimated virus-specific expansions by missing private and CD4 specificities.

Clipping removes 6 bases from V and 2 bases from J, with 3 as the unmatched junction base count. Taken from the germline V gene (reference sequence), the CDR1 and CDR2 loops are DFQATT and SNEGSKA. Including the terminal cysteine and phenylalanine, the CDR3 comprises 12 residues. Just the 36-base CDR3 DNA is kept, in frame starting at base 1. Set within a cohort of healthcare workers in London, UK, this nested case-control study involved weekly PCR testing of nasopharyngeal swabs along with blood sampling. Healthcare workers were enrolled in the week of the UK lockdown, from 23 to 31 March 2020, and were followed every week for up to about 16 weeks. Receptor amplification or capture employed 5' RACE. The instrument was a NextSeq 500. In the TCR library protocol, unique molecular identifiers were attached to individual cDNA molecules to correct for PCR bias and sequencing error. TCR alpha and beta chains were both sequenced, and the abundances of alpha and beta sequences in each sample were closely correlated with each other. In the original analysis: V gene, J gene and CDR3 annotation of TCR sequences was performed with Decombinator V4. TCRs were defined as expanded if a significant change between any two time points was detected under a Poisson model with p below 0.0001. TCR abundances were normalised to the total number of TCRs sequenced per sample and were expressed as counts per million. MAIT TCRs were defined by TRAV1-2 paired with TRAJ12, TRAJ20 or TRAJ33, and iNKT TCRs by TRAV10 paired with TRAJ18. VDJdb, accessed 1 November 2021, was searched for CMV, EBV and SARS-CoV-2 annotated TCRs, excluding TCRs annotated for multiple antigens. The public reads were reprocessed in TCRdb via fastp at Q25 and MiXCR, keeping in-frame beta chains. Duplicate CDR3 protein sequences are folded into a single record with the most common DNA and genes. The V and J calls and clone size are TCRdb's, not the authors'. The sample table holds tens of thousands of distinct CDR3 sequences, of which over 12% were seen once. The leading ten clones occupy about 3% of the sample.

The origin of this receptor is an adult who was a healthcare worker with PCR-confirmed SARS-CoV-2 infection or an uninfected control (not recorded which). The specimen sequenced was whole blood. The chain joins TRBV20-1 to TRBJ2-5, and 7 bases in between align with TRBD1. The sequence in DNA is TGCAGTGCCGGGGACAGTCAAGAGACCCAGTACTTC. Its protein is CSAGDSQETQYF.